The source of this T cell receptor (beta chain) is a study of T cells in Graves' hyperthyroidism and ophthalmopathy. On this clonotype itself: This may be a read error, as it is one base from a much larger clone. The missing conserved phenylalanine or tryptophan at the end of this CDR3 makes a read error likely.

The CDR3 is made up of 16 amino acids. Germline V gene data show CDR1 as SGDLS and CDR2 as YYNGEE. V was shortened by 1 base and J by 0 bases, with 13 bases between the two germline ends. TCR beta CDR3 regions were amplified from RNA. HTBI primers were the set used in a first-round RT-PCR of the TCR CDR3. TCRdb ran MiXCR on the multiplex PCR reads and lists one entry per CDR3 protein. In the table there are 650,000 to 700,000 distinct CDR3 sequences, about 18% of which are singletons. The rearrangement uses TRBV9 and TRBJ1-1, with D uncertain. The clonotype originates from a man aged 50 to 60 with Graves' hyperthyroidism. The sequenced sample consisted of blood. Here the CDR3 reads CASSVSGTELNTEAFL. The CDR3 nucleotides read TGTGCCAGCAGCGTATCAGGAACCGAGCTGAACACTGAAGCTTTCCTT.